A single sample is the source of the 21 T cell receptor beta chains below, sequenced in a study of Graves' ophthalmopathy and Graves' hyperthyroidism. For repertoire sequencing, the TCR beta CDR3 regions were amplified from RNA transcripts. The library came from an HTBI-primed first-round RT-PCR and a second-round multiplex PCR. A single record per CDR3 protein comes from TCRdb applying MiXCR to the multiplex PCR reads. The sample yields over a million distinct CDR3 sequences, about 40% seen once. Sequences were obtained from peripheral blood or thyroid tissue (not recorded which). These receptor sequences come from an adult man with Graves' hyperthyroidism.

This clonotype was seen at least ten times. The V gene is TRBV24-1, the J gene TRBJ2-7; 9 bases are a match to TRBD1. CDR1 is KGHDR, CDR2 SFDVKD, per germline. V shed 5 bases, J shed 4 bases, and the junction held 11 bases outside the gene matches. This CDR3 is 16 amino acids long. CDR3 sequence: CATSGAGTGKRYEQYF. For the CDR3, the DNA is TGTGCCACCAGTGGGGCGGGGACAGGGAAGCGGTACGAGCAGTACTTC.

The genes are TRBV28 and TRBJ1-1, with 8 bases fitting TRBD1. With 4 bases clipped from V and 3 bases from J, the junction kept 13 bases outside the gene matches. Germline V gene lookup returns CDR1 MDHEN and CDR2 SYDVKM. This CDR3 is 17 amino acids long. The CDR3 loop is CASSWTGPSSGDTEAFF. The CDR3 coding sequence is TGTGCCAGCAGTTGGACAGGGCCATCTTCGGGAGACACTGAAGCTTTCTTT.

With regard to this clonotype: Given the absence of the conserved phenylalanine or tryptophan at the CDR3 end, a read error is likely. Here the CDR3 reads CASRGVGNQPQHL. The DNA for the CDR3 is TGTGCCAGCAGGGGTGTCGGCAATCAGCCCCAGCATCTT. The chain is built from TRBV12-3 or TRBV12-4 and TRBJ1-5; no reliable D call. V lost 6 bases, J lost 2 bases, and 8 bases lay in between. The CDR3 length is 13 residues.

This clonotype has a handful of counts. A read error may account for a junction end that differs from germline. This rearrangement joins TRBV7-8 to TRBJ1-6, with a weak D call TRBD1 (6 bases). This CDR3 is built from 18 residues. Germline loops: CDR1 SGHVS, CDR2 FQNEAQ. CDR3 sequence: CASSQGGWQGQSNSPLHF. DNA of the CDR3: TGCGCCAGCAGCCAAGGGGGATGGCAAGGACAGTCTAATTCACCCCTCCACTTT. Using reference TRBV7-8 and TRBJ1-6 for the parts outside the CDR3, the full variable domain is GAGVSQSPRYKVAKRGQDVALRCDPISGHVSLFWYQQALGQGPEFLTYFQNEAQLDKSGLPSDRFFAERPEGSVSTLKIQRTQQEDSAVYLCASSQGGWQGQSNSPLHFGNGTRLTVT.

This clonotype was found many times. This chain uses TRBV4-3 with TRBJ2-5, with D possibly being TRBD1 (5 bases). Germline assignment: CDR1 LGHNA and CDR2 YSLEER. Trimming took 5 bases from V and 0 from J, leaving 10 bases between them. The CDR3 is 14 residues long. CDR3 sequence reads: CASSERQYQETQYF. The CDR3 DNA sequence: TGCGCCAGCAGCGAAAGACAGTACCAAGAGACCCAGTACTTC.

V usage is TRBV9 and J usage is TRBJ2-2; D is unclear. The CDR3 totals 13 residues. The ends were cut back, 5 bases at V and 5 bases at J, with 10 bases in the middle. Germline V CDR1 and CDR2: SGDLS, YYNGEE. The CDR3 bases are TGTGCCAGCAGTTTGATGCGGACCGGGGAGCTGTTTTTT. Protein sequence: CASSLMRTGELFF.

Ten or more counts support this clonotype. The chain links TRBV2 to TRBJ1-2; possibly TRBD1 for D (5 bases). CDR3 size: 13 residues. The V end was cut by 4 bases, the J end by 4 bases, with 10 bases between. Germline-derived CDR1 and CDR2 are SNHLY and FYNNEI. The CDR3 sequence is CASSVKGAYGYTF. DNA for the CDR3: TGTGCCAGCAGTGTTAAAGGGGCCTATGGCTACACCTTC.

This clonotype appeared many times. This chain connects TRBV7-2 to TRBJ1-2; a possible D gene is TRBD1 (6 bases). The CDR3 contains 14 residues. Germline V gene sequence: CDR1 SGHTA, CDR2 FQGNSA. V lost 5 bases to trimming and J lost 2 bases, with 12 bases between them. The CDR3 DNA sequence: TGTGCCAGCAGCCGCGGCGGGACAAACTATGGCTACACCTTC. Encoded protein: CASSRGGTNYGYTF.

This clonotype was observed at least ten times. This chain links TRBV20-1 with TRBJ1-2; a weak D match, TRBD1 (6 bases). Germline assignment: CDR1 DFQATT and CDR2 SNEGSKA (reference sequence). The CDR3 is made up of 14 amino acids. V was trimmed by 3 bases and J by 2 bases, leaving 13 bases between them. The CDR3 DNA is TGCAGTGCTAGGGACGACAGGACCAACTATGGCTACACCTTC. This sequence encodes CSARDDRTNYGYTF.

Ten or more counts support this clonotype. CDR3 loop: CASSPLGASYEQYF. The CDR3 region has the DNA TGTGCCAGCAGTCCATTAGGGGCCTCCTACGAGCAGTACTTC. This chain uses TRBV18 with TRBJ2-7, with D perhaps matching TRBD1 (5 bases). V gave up 8 bases and J gave up 0 bases, with 14 bases separating them. CDR1 KGHSH and CDR2 LQKENI come from the germline V gene. The CDR3 has 14 amino acids.

The rearrangement joins TRBV14 to TRBJ2-5; weak D call: TRBD1 (5 bases). This CDR3 has 16 amino acids. Trimming took 2 bases from V and 5 from J, leaving 18 bases between them. The germline V gene has CDR1 SGHDN and CDR2 FVKESK. The CDR3 is CASSQFSGWQGETQYF. The DNA for the CDR3 is TGTGCCAGCAGCCAATTTTCAGGGTGGCAAGGGGAGACCCAGTACTTC.

This clonotype was counted many times. The chain carries TRBV25-1 and TRBJ2-7; TRBD2 matches 8 bases. Losses at the gene ends were 4 bases for V and 3 bases for J; bases not matched to a gene: 8. Germline lookup yields CDR1 MGHDK and CDR2 SYGVNS. This CDR3 comprises 15 residues. This CDR3 is CASSGSGVTNYEQYF. The CDR3 region has the DNA TGTGCCAGCAGTGGTAGCGGGGTCACGAACTACGAGCAGTACTTC.

This clonotype was detected ten times or more. The chain links TRBV29-1 to TRBJ2-5, with 8 bases that match TRBD2. Germline CDR1 is SQVTM and CDR2 is ANQGSEA. CDR3 length: 16 amino acids. V lost 0 bases, J lost 8 bases, and 14 bases stayed unmatched. The CDR3: CSVEDLGGGPSDTQYF. DNA for the CDR3: TGCAGCGTTGAAGATCTTGGCGGGGGGCCGTCTGACACCCAGTACTTC.

The genes are TRBV5-6 and TRBJ2-7; possible D gene TRBD2, 5 bases. V was trimmed by 5 bases and J by 5 bases, leaving 14 bases between them. The V gene's germline CDR1 is SGHDT and CDR2 YYEEEE. This CDR3 has 13 amino acids. CDR3 nucleotide sequence: TGTGCCAGCAGAATCCCCGGGGTCCACGAGCAGTACTTC. Residues: CASRIPGVHEQYF.

This clonotype was detected only once. A much larger clone lies one base from this, so it may be a read error. The chain combines TRBV20-1 with TRBJ1-5, with TRBD1 as a possible D gene (5 bases). CDR3 length: 14 amino acids. Trimming removed 8 bases at V and 6 bases at J, with 20 bases between. Looked up from germline, CDR1 is DFQATT and CDR2 is SNEGSKA (reference sequence). The CDR3 sequence: CSTTRDAPGQPQHF. The CDR3 nucleotides read TGCAGTACTACCCGGGACGCACCAGGTCAGCCCCAGCATTTT.

The CDR3 sequence is CASQGIMNTEAFF. As DNA, the CDR3 is TGTGCCAGCCAAGGTATCATGAACACTGAAGCTTTCTTT. J is TRBJ1-1 and V is TRBV25-1; no definite D call. From germline, CDR1 is MGHDK and CDR2 SYGVNS. This CDR3 is built from 13 residues. V was pared by 8 bases and J by 0 bases, with 10 bases between.

In its sample, this clonotype was seen many times. The genes are TRBV28 and TRBJ1-2; D uncertain. CDR3 size: 14 residues. The germline gives CDR1 MDHEN, CDR2 SYDVKM. Trimming cost V 8 bases and J 2 bases, with 15 bases left between them. CDR3 region: CASRNSGRNYGYTF. CDR3 nucleotides: TGTGCCAGCCGAAACAGCGGCCGGAACTATGGCTACACCTTC.

The rearrangement joins TRBV12-3 or TRBV12-4 to TRBJ1-2, with 12 bases aligning to TRBD1. This CDR3 region has 17 residues. The V and J ends lost 5 bases and 8 bases, in that order; junction bases with no gene match: 15. CDR3 in amino acids: CASSPQPGTGGAEGYTF. In DNA form, the CDR3 reads TGTGCCAGCAGTCCCCAACCCGGGACAGGGGGCGCGGAAGGCTACACCTTC.

The sample holds many counts of this clonotype. This chain connects TRBV2 to TRBJ2-2; 8 bases are a match to TRBD2. V gave up 5 bases and J gave up 7 bases; unmatched junction bases: 3. This CDR3 spans 13 amino acids. Germline-derived CDR1 and CDR2 are SNHLY and FYNNEI. In DNA, the CDR3 is TGTGCCAGCAGTCGGGAGGGCCTCGGGGAGCTGTTTTTT. This sequence encodes CASSREGLGELFF. The variable domain in full, with the rest retrieved from reference TRBV2 and TRBJ2-2, is EPEVTQTPSHQVTQMGQEVILRCVPISNHLYFYWYRQILGQKVEFLVSFYNNEISEKSEIFDDQFSVERPDGSNFTLKIRSTKLEDSAMYFCASSREGLGELFFGEGSRLTVL.

This clonotype has at least ten counts. This chain joins TRBV20-1 and TRBJ2-7, with 16 nucleotides matching TRBD2. Germline V gene sequence: CDR1 DFQATT, CDR2 SNEGSKA (reference sequence). The CDR3 length is 18 residues. After removal of 6 bases from V and 3 bases from J, the junction contained 14 bases not matched to a gene. CDR3 sequence: CSAAPEGTSGRGIYEQYF. The CDR3 nucleotides are TGCAGTGCAGCTCCCGAAGGGACTAGCGGGAGGGGAATCTACGAGCAGTACTTC.

The rearrangement links TRBV14 to TRBJ2-7, with D uncertain. The CDR3 is 13 amino acids. Trimming removed 2 bases from V and 6 bases from J, with 11 bases in between. Germline V gives CDR1 SGHDN, CDR2 FVKESK. CDR3 loop: CASSQLSRREQYF. CDR3 in DNA: TGTGCCAGCAGCCAACTAAGTCGCCGCGAGCAGTACTTC.